The source of this T cell receptor beta chain is a study of T-cell memory formation after mild COVID-19. Study details: Most TCR clusters belonged to a single donor. Study-level results: The study detected some responding clones in pre-infection memory, suggesting cross-reactive memory joined.

Comments on this clonotype: What it binds is not known.

Constant-segment-primed 5'RACE gave TCR alpha and TCR beta cDNA libraries with sample barcodes and UMIs. TCRdb reprocessed the 5' RACE reads via MiXCR and lists one record per CDR3 protein. The data show approximately 410,000 distinct CDR3 sequences, less than 25% seen once. The CDR3 consists of 15 residues. V lost 5 bases to trimming and J lost 2 bases, with 16 bases between them. CDR1 is MNHEY, CDR2 SMNVEV, per germline (reference sequence). The chain recombines TRBV27 with TRBJ2-7; tentative D call: TRBD1 (6 bases). The TCR sequence derives from an adult woman who had mild COVID-19 (a few samples of this study predate the infection). Cell type and time point are not known. Sequenced material: PBMCs or a T cell subset sorted from them (not recorded which). The CDR3 nucleotides read TGTGCCAGCAGTCCTCGGGACAACGGGGCCTACGAGCAGTACTTC. Amino acids: CASSPRDNGAYEQYF.